The present T cell receptor beta chain was sequenced within a study of T cells in Graves' hyperthyroidism and ophthalmopathy. TCR beta CDR3 regions were amplified from RNA transcripts. When the TCR CDR3 underwent first-round RT-PCR, the HTBI primer set was used. TCRdb fed the multiplex PCR reads into MiXCR, producing one record per CDR3 protein. The repertoire includes about 350,000 distinct CDR3 sequences, approximately 14% of them detected once, and around 24% sits in the top ten. Germline CDR1 and CDR2: LGHNT and FRNRAP. The ends were cut back, 6 bases at V and 10 bases at J, with 13 bases in the middle. The CDR3 is made up of 12 amino acids.

The source material was blood. The receptor comes from a young woman with Graves' hyperthyroidism. The gene calls are TRBV12-5 and TRBJ2-1; the D gene could be TRBD1 or TRBD2 (5 bases each). The chain's CDR3 is CASGLPGAEQFF. DNA of the CDR3: TGTGCTAGTGGCCTACCCGGGGCCGAGCAGTTCTTC.